This is a list of T cell receptor beta chains from one sample in a study of HIV-infected patients and healthy controls. TCRdb independently ran MiXCR on the 5' RACE reads; one entry per CDR3 protein. The repertoire includes about 6,000 distinct CDR3 sequences, roughly a tenth of them detected once, and 9.5% to 15% sits in the top ten. The sequences come from blood, collected before antiretroviral therapy. The receptor source for this set is an adult with HIV infection. The CDR3 runs from the conserved cysteine through the conserved F or W. D genes are given only for firm matches. Clone size is not always given. Where it is, it says once, few, many or a class for expanded clones.

j_call	clone_size	v_call	d_call	cdr3_nt	cdr3_aa
TRBJ1-6	.	TRBV7-9	TRBD1	TGTGCCAGCAGCACAGGGGACTATAATTCACCCCTCCACTTT	CASSTGDYNSPLHF
TRBJ2-7	medium-sized	TRBV27	.	TGTGCCAGCAGTCCCCGGCGGAGTCTCTACGAGCAGTACTTC	CASSPRRSLYEQYF
TRBJ2-3	many	TRBV6-6	.	TGTGCCAGCAGCGTCCCGGAACAGGGAATAACAGATACGCAGTATTTT	CASSVPEQGITDTQYF
TRBJ1-5	medium-sized	TRBV28	.	TGTGCCAGCAGTTTAAAACAGGGTGGTCGGCAGCCCCAGCATTTT	CASSLKQGGRQPQHF
TRBJ2-4	many	TRBV9	.	TGTGCCAGCAGCGTAGGGTTCGGGGACATTCAGTACTTC	CASSVGFGDIQYF
TRBJ2-1	medium-sized	TRBV5-1	.	TGCGCCAGCAGCTTGGTGGGCGATCTAATAGCAAACAATGAGCAGTTCTTC	CASSLVGDLIANNEQFF
TRBJ2-4	medium-sized	TRBV6-5	.	TGTGCCAGCAGTTACTCGTGGCAGTCCCAAAAGTACTTC	CASSYSWQSQKYF
TRBJ2-7	few	TRBV11-2	.	TGTGCCAGCAGCTTAGTTGGGGGCTCCGAGCAGTACTTC	CASSLVGGSEQYF
TRBJ2-5	many	TRBV5-1	TRBD1	TGCGCCAGCAGCCGAGGACAGGGGCAAGAGACCCAGTACTTC	CASSRGQGQETQYF
TRBJ1-1	.	TRBV12-3/TRBV12-4	.	TGTGCCAGCAGTCCACTCGTCCGGACACTCATGAACACTGAAGCTTTATTT	CASSPLVRTLMNTEALF
TRBJ1-5	medium-sized	TRBV19	TRBD1	TGTGCCAGTAGTATAACAGGGGGCAGGCAGCCCCAGCATTTT	CASSITGGRQPQHF
TRBJ1-1	.	TRBV19	.	TGTGCCAGTAGTATGAGGGGTGAAGCTTTCTTT	CASSMRGEAFF
TRBJ1-2	medium-sized	TRBV7-8	TRBD1	TGTGCCAGCAGCTCCTCCGGGACAGACTACTATGGCTACACCTTC	CASSSSGTDYYGYTF
TRBJ1-5	.	TRBV7-6	.	TGTGCCAGCAGCTTAGCGGGGGGGGGCTACGATCAGCCCCAGCATTTT	CASSLAGGGYDQPQHF
TRBJ1-1	medium-sized	TRBV5-1	.	TGCGCCAGCAGCTTTGTGTTGCGAGGGCCGGGAAACACTGAAGCTTTCTTT	CASSFVLRGPGNTEAFF
TRBJ1-1	many	TRBV7-6	TRBD1	TGTGCCAGCAGCCGACAACCAGGGGGCTCGGGCACTGAAGCTTTCTTT	CASSRQPGGSGTEAFF
TRBJ2-5	medium-sized	TRBV7-9	.	TGTGCCAGCAGCCCGTCGGCGACATTAGAGACCCAGTACTTC	CASSPSATLETQYF
TRBJ1-2	medium-sized	TRBV3-1	.	TGTGCCAGCAGATTTTGGACCACCGGCGGGGGCTACACCTTC	CASRFWTTGGGYTF
TRBJ2-1	medium-sized	TRBV5-4	.	TGTGCCAGCTCACGCGTGGGGGGGCGGCAGTTCTTC	CASSRVGGRQFF
TRBJ2-1	many	TRBV12-3/TRBV12-4	TRBD2	TGTGCCAGCAGCCCTAGCGGGGGGCCCCTCTATGAGCAGTTCTTC	CASSPSGGPLYEQFF
TRBJ2-2	medium-sized	TRBV7-6	.	TGTGCCAGCAGCAGGCTGCCTGGGGACACCGGGGAGCTGTTTTTT	CASSRLPGDTGELFF
TRBJ1-2	.	TRBV10-3	TRBD1	TGTGCCATCAGTGAGTCCCAGGGGGCAGATGGCTACACCTTC	CAISESQGADGYTF
TRBJ2-5	many	TRBV3-1	TRBD2	TGTGCCAGCATCGGGGGGGGGATTCAAGAGACCCAGTACTTC	CASIGGGIQETQYF
TRBJ2-3	many	TRBV29-1	TRBD2	TGCAGCGCCTCTAGCGGGGGGCGCTCCCGCCGCGCAGATACGCAGTATTTT	CSASSGGRSRRADTQYF
TRBJ2-3	many	TRBV27	.	TGTGCCAGCAGTCCTACAGCTTGGCTAAGCACAGATACGCAGTATTTT	CASSPTAWLSTDTQYF
TRBJ1-1	medium-sized	TRBV5-6	.	TGTGCCAGCTTGCGGGGGCCTGGCACTGAAGCTTTCTTT	CASLRGPGTEAFF
TRBJ2-7	.	TRBV9	.	TGTGCCAGCAGCGTAGCTTTTGGGGACGAGCAGTACTTC	CASSVAFGDEQYF
TRBJ2-2	medium-sized	TRBV28	.	TGTGCCAGCAGCCTACTAGCCGCCGGGGAGCTGTTTTTT	CASSLLAAGELFF
TRBJ1-1	.	TRBV18	TRBD1	TGTGCCAGCTCACCAGGGACAGCAGAAGCTTTCTTT	CASSPGTAEAFF
TRBJ1-6	medium-sized	TRBV7-9	TRBD1	TGTGCCAGCAGCTTCTCGGGACAGATAAATTCACCCCTCCACTTT	CASSFSGQINSPLHF
TRBJ2-7	medium-sized	TRBV6-5	.	TGTGCCACCATGACTAGTAGTACTGCATCGTACTTC	CATMTSSTASYF
TRBJ2-1	large	TRBV4-1	.	TGCGCCAGCAGCCAAGAACCCCGAGGGGCGTACTACAATGAGCAGTTCTTC	CASSQEPRGAYYNEQFF
TRBJ2-3	medium-sized	TRBV25-1	TRBD1	TGTGCCAGCAGTCCCCGGGCAGGGGGTTGGGTCTCAGATACGCAGTATTTT	CASSPRAGGWVSDTQYF
TRBJ2-3	medium-sized	TRBV11-3	.	TGTGCCAGCAGCTTAGCGGGATCCGGGACGCAGTATTTT	CASSLAGSGTQYF
TRBJ1-3	medium-sized	TRBV7-8	.	TGTGCCAGCAGCCGTACTCAGGCTTTCTCTGGAAACACCATATATTTT	CASSRTQAFSGNTIYF
TRBJ1-5	few	TRBV5-5	.	TGTGCCAGCAGCCCAGCGAGGGGTAGCAATCAGCCCCAGCATTTT	CASSPARGSNQPQHF
TRBJ2-1	many	TRBV6-1	.	TGTGCCAGCAGAGCCCAGGGGACACTAAACGTCAATGAGCAGTTCTTC	CASRAQGTLNVNEQFF
TRBJ1-2	few	TRBV7-2	TRBD1	TGTGCCAGCAGCTCCAGGGGGCGCATCTATGGCTACACCTTC	CASSSRGRIYGYTF
TRBJ2-3	medium-sized	TRBV29-1	TRBD2	TGCAGCGTTCTAGCGGGAGACACAGATACGCAGTATTTT	CSVLAGDTDTQYF
TRBJ2-1	medium-sized	TRBV9	TRBD2	TGTGCCAGCAGCGACCCCGGGGGGGCCGGCAATGAGCAGTTCTTC	CASSDPGGAGNEQFF
TRBJ2-1	medium-sized	TRBV2	TRBD2	TGTGCCAGCAGTGAAGGACCTAGCGGGAGCGAGCAGTTCTTC	CASSEGPSGSEQFF
TRBJ2-7	.	TRBV10-1	.	TGCGCCAGCAGTGACGGACACACCTACGAGCAGTACTTC	CASSDGHTYEQYF
TRBJ1-4	few	TRBV6-5	TRBD1	TGTGCCAGCAGAGGGACAGGGCCAACTAATGAAAAACTGTTTTTT	CASRGTGPTNEKLFF
TRBJ2-1	medium-sized	TRBV6-2/TRBV6-3	TRBD2	TGTGCCAGTCTCTACGGGGGGGCCGTAGCTGATGAGCAGTTCTTC	CASLYGGAVADEQFF
TRBJ1-6	medium-sized	TRBV28	TRBD1	TGTGCCAGCAGTCGAATAGGGGGCTTAAGGTCACCCCTCCACTTT	CASSRIGGLRSPLHF
TRBJ2-7	many	TRBV7-2	.	TGTGCCAGCAGCTTATTAAACAGGCAATACGAGCAGTACTTC	CASSLLNRQYEQYF
TRBJ2-4	few	TRBV3-1	TRBD2	TGTGCCAGCAGCCAAAGAACCGGACTAGCGGGGGGGAATTCCAAAAACATTCAGTACTTC	CASSQRTGLAGGNSKNIQYF
TRBJ2-3	medium-sized	TRBV5-4	.	TGTGCCAGCAGCTTGGATAGCGACACAGATACGCAGTATTTT	CASSLDSDTDTQYF
TRBJ2-3	medium-sized	TRBV14	.	TGTGCCAGCAGCCTGTGGACAACTAGCACAGATACGCAGTATTTT	CASSLWTTSTDTQYF
TRBJ2-5	many	TRBV19	TRBD1	TGTGCCAGTAGTATGAGGGGGCCTTCCTTCAGCACGTCTCCGGAGACCCAGTACTTC	CASSMRGPSFSTSPETQYF
TRBJ2-5	many	TRBV2	TRBD1	TGTGCCAGCAGTGTCCCGGACAGGGGACCCCAAGAGACCCAGTACTTC	CASSVPDRGPQETQYF
TRBJ2-1	medium-sized	TRBV7-8	.	TGTGCCAGCAGCTCCTATAATAGGGGGGCCCCCAATGAGCAGTTCTTC	CASSSYNRGAPNEQFF
TRBJ2-3	.	TRBV7-2	.	TGTGCCAGCAGCTTCCCAGGGCTAAACACAGATACGCAGTATTTT	CASSFPGLNTDTQYF
TRBJ2-3	medium-sized	TRBV11-2	TRBD2	TGTGCCAGCAGTCGACTAGCGGGGGTGGGACCAGATACGCAGTATTTT	CASSRLAGVGPDTQYF
TRBJ2-7	large	TRBV28	.	TGTGCCAGCAGTAGCAGGGGACCCTACGAGCAGTACTTC	CASSSRGPYEQYF
TRBJ2-4	.	TRBV11-2	.	TGTGCCAGCAGCTTAGAACGACACATGGCCAAAAACATTCAGTACTTC	CASSLERHMAKNIQYF
TRBJ1-1	many	TRBV5-1	.	TGCGCCAGCAGCGAGCTGAACACTGAAGCTTTCTTT	CASSELNTEAFF